The 29 T cell receptor beta chains below were found in one sample sequenced in a study of T cells after yellow fever vaccination. MiXCR, run by TCRdb on the 5' RACE reads, gives a single entry per CDR3 protein. The sample consists of fewer than 450,000 distinct CDR3 sequences, 9.5% to 13% of them appearing once. The sample was PBMCs, taken on the day of the first yellow fever vaccination. The receptor source for this set is a man younger than 35 who received the YFV17D yellow fever vaccine.

This clonotype was counted only a few times. The chain joins TRBV30 to TRBJ2-7; D remains ambiguous. Trimming took 0 bases from V and 3 from J, leaving 3 bases between them. CDR3 length equals 11 residues. The germline CDR1 and CDR2 sequences are GTSNPN and SVGIG (reference sequence). The CDR3 protein is CAWSVFYEQYF. The CDR3 DNA follows: TGTGCCTGGAGTGTATTCTACGAGCAGTACTTC.

This clonotype has at least ten counts. This chain joins TRBV5-4 and TRBJ1-6; no clear D. CDR3 length: 15 amino acids. The V gene lost 4 bases and the J gene lost 14 bases, with 22 bases spanning the gap. CDR1 and CDR2 from the germline V gene are SGHNT and YYREEE (reference sequence). Written as DNA, the CDR3 is TGTGCCAGCAGCCCCGGGTTGGAACACGGTTTTTCCCTCCACTTT. Residues: CASSPGLEHGFSLHF.

This clonotype was observed a few times. This chain connects TRBV28 to TRBJ2-1, with 8 bases lining up with TRBD2. CDR1 and CDR2 from the germline V gene are MDHEN and SYDVKM. CDR3 length: 16 residues. After removal of 4 bases from V and 0 bases from J, the junction contained 5 bases not matched to a gene. In DNA, the CDR3 is TGTGCCAGCAGTTCCCTAGCGGGCAGCTCCTACAATGAGCAGTTCTTC. It specifies CASSSLAGSSYNEQFF.

The gene calls are TRBV5-1 and TRBJ2-1, with D perhaps TRBD1 or TRBD2 (5 bases each). The V gene's germline CDR1 is SGHRS and CDR2 YFSETQ. The V gene lost 3 bases and the J gene lost 0 bases, with 10 bases spanning the gap. The CDR3 covers 15 residues. The CDR3 DNA is TGCGCCAGCAGCTGGGGACGGAGCTCCTACAATGAGCAGTTCTTC. The encoded protein is CASSWGRSSYNEQFF.

A few counts support this clonotype. The V and J genes are TRBV12-3 or TRBV12-4 and TRBJ2-1; D possibly matches TRBD1 or TRBD2 (7 bases each). This CDR3 has 19 amino acids. The V end was cut by 1 base, the J end by 5 bases, with 24 bases between. CDR3 protein: CASSLVRKGARTRDNEQFF. CDR3 sequence (DNA): TGTGCCAGCAGTTTAGTGCGAAAGGGGGCGCGGACTAGGGACAATGAGCAGTTCTTC.

The rearrangement links TRBV4-3 to TRBJ2-1; D perhaps matches TRBD2 (7 bases). V was trimmed by 1 base and J by 3 bases, leaving 19 bases between them. This CDR3 comprises 18 residues. The germline V gene has CDR1 LGHNA and CDR2 YSLEER. CDR3 in DNA: TGCGCCAGCAGCCAAGGTCCGATGGGAGGGGGAGGCTACAATGAGCAGTTCTTC. Amino acids: CASSQGPMGGGGYNEQFF.

This clonotype occurred a few times. The CDR3 loop reads CASSQFGTSSYEQYF. In DNA form, the CDR3 reads TGCGCCAGCAGCCAATTTGGGACTTCCTCCTACGAGCAGTACTTC. The chain recombines TRBV4-1 with TRBJ2-7, with D maybe TRBD2 (6 bases). Germline-derived CDR1 and CDR2 are MGHRA and YSYEKL. The CDR3 sequence is 15 residues long. V was pared by 2 bases and J by 0 bases, with 11 bases between.

This clonotype has a handful of counts. The V and J genes are TRBV7-9 and TRBJ2-4, with no clear D. The V end lost 4 bases, the J end lost 1 base, and 8 bases lay between the germline ends. The germline V gene encodes CDR1 SEHNR and CDR2 FQNEAQ (reference sequence). This CDR3 has 14 residues. The CDR3 DNA sequence: TGTGCCAGCAGCTGGACCGAGGCCAAAAACATTCAGTACTTC. Residues: CASSWTEAKNIQYF.

This clonotype was recorded only once. The CDR3 does not end in the conserved phenylalanine or tryptophan, so this is likely a read error. The chain has TRBV4-1 and TRBJ2-5, with TRBD2 matching over 13 bases. J was trimmed by 1 base and V by 4 bases; bases with no gene match: 6. The CDR3 is 17 residues long. CDR1 is MGHRA and CDR2 is YSYEKL in the germline V gene. CDR3 DNA: TGCGCCAGCAGCCGACCGACTAGCGGGGGGTTCCAAGAGACCCAGTACTCC. The encoded protein is CASSRPTSGGFQETQYS.

This clonotype was seen ten or more times. The J gene is TRBJ2-3, the V gene TRBV24-1; D remains unclear. The CDR3 covers 13 residues. Germline V gene lookup returns CDR1 KGHDR and CDR2 SFDVKD. Trimming took off 7 bases at V and 3 bases at J, with 10 bases between the two ends. For the CDR3, the DNA is TGTGCCACCAGCCCACGGTTTACAGATACGCAGTATTTT. This sequence encodes CATSPRFTDTQYF.

This clonotype was detected only a few times. V usage is TRBV2 and J usage is TRBJ2-2; TRBD2 agrees at 7 bases. This CDR3 has 15 residues. Germline CDR1 reads SNHLY; CDR2 reads FYNNEI. V dropped 4 bases and J dropped 3; count of bases not matched to a gene: 5. The CDR3 DNA reads as TGTGCCAGCAGTGGCAAGGGGAGGGACACCGGGGAGCTGTTTTTT. Protein product: CASSGKGRDTGELFF. Together with reference TRBV2 and TRBJ2-2, the CDR3 gives the full variable domain: EPEVTQTPSHQVTQMGQEVILRCVPISNHLYFYWYRQILGQKVEFLVSFYNNEISEKSEIFDDQFSVERPDGSNFTLKIRSTKLEDSAMYFCASSGKGRDTGELFFGEGSRLTVL.

The V gene is TRBV29-1, the J gene TRBJ2-5; 11 nucleotides match TRBD2. Per germline, CDR1 SQVTM and CDR2 ANQGSEA. CDR3 length: 15 residues. The CDR3 DNA follows: TGCGGATCATCTAGCGGGGGGCGAGGGGGAGAGACCCAGTACTTC. Translated: CGSSSGGRGGETQYF. The variable domain in full, with the rest retrieved from reference TRBV29-1 and TRBJ2-5, is SAVISQKPSRDICQRGTSLTIQCQVDSQVTMMFWYRQQPGQSLTLIATANQGSEATYESGFVIDKFPISRPNLTFSTLTVSNMSPEDSSIYLCGSSSGGRGGETQYFGPGTRLLVL.

The chain joins TRBV4-1 to TRBJ2-7; 9 bases fit TRBD1. V trimming: 4 bases; J trimming: 3 bases; junction bases outside the gene matches: 10. The CDR3 is 16 residues long. Germline values: CDR1 MGHRA, CDR2 YSYEKL. The CDR3 nucleotides read TGCGCCAGCAGCCTGGTATGGGACAGGGACTTCTACGAGCAGTACTTC. Translating it yields CASSLVWDRDFYEQYF.

The chain employs TRBV20-1 and TRBJ1-6; TRBD1 might be the D (5 bases). The V and J ends lost 1 base and 4 bases respectively, with 14 bases between them. The germline CDR1 and CDR2 sequences are DFQATT and SNEGSKA (reference sequence). This CDR3 has 16 residues. This CDR3 is CSARASAGGYNSPLHF. As DNA, the CDR3 is TGCAGTGCTAGAGCATCGGCCGGGGGATATAATTCACCCCTCCACTTT.

This clonotype was seen more than once but under ten times. The genes are TRBV5-1 and TRBJ2-2; 10 bases are a match to TRBD1. Germline CDR1 is SGHRS and CDR2 is YFSETQ. After removal of 4 bases from V and 6 bases from J, the junction contained 6 bases not matched to a gene. This CDR3 comprises 15 residues. CDR3 DNA sequence: TGCGCCAGCAGCAAAGGGACAGGGGATTCCGGGGAGCTGTTTTTT. Translating gives CASSKGTGDSGELFF. Full variable domain (outside the CDR3, taken from reference TRBV5-1 and TRBJ2-2): KAGVTQTPRYLIKTRGQQVTLSCSPISGHRSVSWYQQTPGQGLQFLFEYFSETQRNKGNFPGRFSGRQFSNSRSEMNVSTLELGDSALYLCASSKGTGDSGELFFGEGSRLTVL.

V usage is TRBV18 and J usage is TRBJ1-2; the D is unclear. This CDR3 spans 15 amino acids. V was trimmed by 2 bases and J by 0 bases, leaving 10 bases between them. Germline CDR1 KGHSH, CDR2 LQKENI. CDR3: CASSPGSGPNYGYTF. The CDR3 DNA reads as TGTGCCAGCTCACCAGGGTCAGGCCCTAACTATGGCTACACCTTC.

The rearrangement joins TRBV7-8 to TRBJ1-1; D gene unclear. This CDR3 contains 13 residues. The ends were cut back, 7 bases at V and 3 bases at J, with 12 bases in the middle. The germline gives CDR1 SGHVS, CDR2 FQNEAQ. This CDR3 reads CASINIVDTEAFF. The CDR3 DNA sequence: TGTGCCAGCATCAATATCGTGGACACTGAAGCTTTCTTT.

In its sample, this clonotype was seen a few times. This sequence joins TRBV6-5 and TRBJ2-5; D could derive from TRBD1 or TRBD2 (5 bases each). Germline assignment: CDR1 MNHEY and CDR2 SVGAGI. The length of the CDR3 is 15 residues. Trimming left V 2 bases short and J 2 bases short, with 12 bases between. CDR3 amino acids: CASSYPLRGQETQYF. The CDR3 bases are TGTGCCAGCAGTTACCCTCTGAGGGGTCAAGAGACCCAGTACTTC.

The chain is built from TRBV5-4 and TRBJ2-5; no firm D call. The CDR3 sequence is 12 residues long. V lost 2 bases and J 9 bases, leaving 11 bases between the germline ends. Germline V gene sequence: CDR1 SGHNT, CDR2 YYREEE (reference sequence). CDR3 protein: CASSLVGGAQYF. In DNA form, the CDR3 reads TGTGCCAGCAGCTTAGTCGGTGGAGCCCAGTACTTC.

The rearrangement uses TRBV11-2 and TRBJ1-2; D is ambiguous. V was clipped by 2 bases and J by 6 bases, with 13 bases between them. CDR1 is SGHAT and CDR2 is FQNNGV in the germline V gene. This CDR3 has 14 residues. CDR3 coding DNA: TGTGCCAGCAGCTTATCTGCGCGCGGGGATGGCTACACCTTC. Protein sequence: CASSLSARGDGYTF.

This clonotype was observed a few times. V usage is TRBV9 and J usage is TRBJ2-1, with TRBD1 identical over 9 bases. Trimming at V came to 0 bases and at J to 3 bases, leaving 10 bases not matched to a gene. This CDR3 is 18 amino acids long. The germline gives CDR1 SGDLS, CDR2 YYNGEE. The CDR3 here is CASSVAVGQGKVYNEQFF. The CDR3 DNA reads TGTGCCAGCAGCGTAGCCGTCGGACAGGGGAAAGTCTACAATGAGCAGTTCTTC.

There are a few counts of this clonotype. The chain is built from TRBV5-1 and TRBJ2-6, with 7 bases matching TRBD1. The CDR3 consists of 17 residues. Germline V gives CDR1 SGHRS, CDR2 YFSETQ. V was clipped by 4 bases and J by 1 base; unmatched bases: 8. The CDR3 loop is CASSETGSFSGANVLTF. Written as DNA, the CDR3 is TGCGCCAGCAGCGAGACAGGGTCCTTTTCTGGGGCCAACGTCCTGACTTTC.

This clonotype was found a few times. The gene calls are TRBV4-1 and TRBJ1-2; possible D gene TRBD1, 6 bases. The germline V and J ends were trimmed by 0 bases and 5 bases, with 13 bases remaining between them. Germline CDR1 is MGHRA and CDR2 is YSYEKL. The CDR3 totals 15 residues. The CDR3 loop is CASSQEHLQGYGYTF. DNA of the CDR3: TGCGCCAGCAGCCAAGAGCATCTTCAGGGGTATGGCTACACCTTC.

This clonotype was seen a handful of times. The chain combines TRBV20-1 with TRBJ2-3; a possible D gene is TRBD2 (7 bases). V was trimmed by 0 bases and J by 5 bases, leaving 12 bases between them. CDR1 and CDR2 from the germline V gene are DFQATT and SNEGSKA (reference sequence). The CDR3 has 14 residues. CDR3 protein: CSAREGGGLDTQYF. The CDR3 DNA sequence: TGCAGTGCTAGAGAGGGGGGGGGGCTAGATACGCAGTATTTT.

This rearrangement joins TRBV6-5 to TRBJ1-2; D remains ambiguous. Germline CDR1 and CDR2: MNHEY and SVGAGI. V gave up 0 bases and J gave up 10 bases, with 12 bases separating them. The CDR3 spans 13 residues. CDR3 amino acids: CASSYSRGIVYTF. CDR3 coding DNA: TGTGCCAGCAGTTACTCGAGAGGGATTGTCTACACCTTC.

This chain joins TRBV29-1 and TRBJ1-2, with no clear D. Per the germline V gene, CDR1 is SQVTM and CDR2 is ANQGSEA. The length of the CDR3 is 11 residues. CDR3 residues: CTLWQADGYTF. The CDR3 DNA sequence: TGCACCCTCTGGCAGGCGGATGGCTACACCTTC.

This clonotype was found many times. This chain joins TRBV5-5 and TRBJ2-5; TRBD1 matches 8 bases. The V segment lost 6 bases and the J segment 5 bases; nucleotides outside the gene matches: 6. Germline V gives CDR1 SGHKS, CDR2 YYEKEE (reference sequence). The length of the CDR3 is 13 residues. The CDR3 DNA reads TGTGCCAGCAAGGACCACAGGGGGGAGACCCAGTACTTC. Amino acid sequence: CASKDHRGETQYF.

The table lists this clonotype with a few counts. The J gene is TRBJ2-1, the V gene TRBV12-3 or TRBV12-4; D might be TRBD1 (5 bases). V was shortened by 6 bases and J by 8 bases, with 8 bases between the two germline ends. The CDR3 has 11 amino acids. CDR3 protein: CASSRRDEQFF. DNA for the CDR3: TGTGCCAGCAGCCGCAGGGATGAGCAGTTCTTC.

This clonotype appeared many times. The chain links TRBV14 to TRBJ2-2; the D gene is possibly TRBD2 (6 bases). Germline-derived CDR1 and CDR2 are SGHDN and FVKESK. CDR3 length equals 16 residues. Trimming removed 1 base from V and 4 bases from J, with 13 bases in between. Here the CDR3 reads CASSQGWGEGTGELFF. The DNA of the CDR3 is TGTGCCAGCAGCCAAGGATGGGGGGAAGGCACCGGGGAGCTGTTTTTT. Looking up the rest from reference TRBV14 and TRBJ2-2 gives the full variable domain: EAGVTQFPSHSVIEKGQTVTLRCDPISGHDNLYWYRRVMGKEIKFLLHFVKESKQDESGMPNNRFLAERTGGTYSTLKVQPAELEDSGVYFCASSQGWGEGTGELFFGEGSRLTVL.